Listed here is a single T cell receptor beta chain. This sample stems from a study of T cells after somatic rescue of genetic block. The assay was immunoSEQ multiplex PCR, and TCRdb's table has in-frame clones only and misses some. The sample lists fewer than 15,000 clones, under 85% occurring once. The germline gives CDR1 SGDLS, CDR2 YYNGEE. The CDR3 totals 16 residues. V lost 4 bases and J lost 0, with 16 bases in between. The chain joins TRBV9 to TRBJ1-2; D is unresolved. The specimen was peripheral blood mononuclear cells (PBMCs). The source is a boy younger than 18. CDR3: CASSLGRDSANYGYTF. For the CDR3, the DNA is TGTGCCAGCAGCCTAGGGAGGGATTCAGCTAACTATGGCTACACCTTC.